This is a list of T cell receptor beta chains from one sample in a study of T-cell memory formation after mild COVID-19. TCRdb reprocessed the 5' RACE reads with MiXCR, giving one entry per CDR3 protein. Seen here are roughly 310,000 distinct CDR3 sequences, 15% observed once, and the top ten hold about 20%. Material for sequencing was PBMCs or a T cell subset sorted from them (not recorded which). The receptors derive from a man aged 18 to 29 who had mild COVID-19 (a few samples of this study predate the infection). Cell type and time point are not known. The CDR3 runs from the conserved cysteine through the conserved F or W. Fields, in order: D gene, V gene, clone size, J gene, CDR3 protein, CDR3 DNA. The D gene is left open where the match is weak. Clone size appears in some rows only: once, few, many, or a class for an expanded clone.

D: NA
V: TRBV4-1
size: NA
J: TRBJ1-3
CDR3: CASGEHRNTIYF
DNA: TGCGCCAGTGGGGAGCATCGAAACACCATATATTTT

D: NA
V: TRBV20-1
size: NA
J: TRBJ1-5
CDR3: CSASDTDNQPQHF
DNA: TGCAGTGCTAGTGACACAGACAATCAGCCCCAGCATTTT

D: TRBD1
V: TRBV20-1
size: few
J: TRBJ2-5
CDR3: CSVQRGRGETQYF
DNA: TGCAGTGTTCAAAGGGGCAGGGGGGAGACCCAGTACTTC

D: NA
V: TRBV6-1
size: few
J: TRBJ2-6
CDR3: CASSEAGLGNSGANVLTF
DNA: TGTGCCAGCAGTGAAGCAGGGCTAGGGAACTCTGGGGCCAACGTCCTGACTTTC

D: NA
V: TRBV5-1
size: once
J: TRBJ1-3
CDR3: CASSFTGTSSGNTIYF
DNA: TGCGCCAGCAGCTTCACAGGGACCAGCTCTGGAAACACCATATATTTT

D: NA
V: TRBV6-5
size: NA
J: TRBJ2-5
CDR3: CASSYRAIWVHGETQYF
DNA: TGTGCCAGCAGTTACCGCGCGATCTGGGTACATGGGGAGACCCAGTACTTC

D: NA
V: TRBV5-1
size: NA
J: TRBJ2-1
CDR3: CASSLGSVYNEQFF
DNA: TGCGCCAGCAGCTTAGGCTCAGTATACAATGAGCAGTTCTTC

D: NA
V: TRBV7-7
size: few
J: TRBJ2-1
CDR3: CASSPTEIPYNEQFF
DNA: TGTGCCAGCAGCCCGACAGAGATTCCCTACAATGAGCAGTTCTTC

D: TRBD1
V: TRBV7-9
size: NA
J: TRBJ2-3
CDR3: CASSLVGRGFGTDTQYF
DNA: TGTGCCAGCAGCTTAGTTGGCAGGGGGTTTGGCACAGATACGCAGTATTTT

D: TRBD1
V: TRBV5-1
size: few
J: TRBJ1-4
CDR3: CASSPEGQGNEKLFF
DNA: TGCGCCAGCAGCCCTGAGGGACAGGGTAATGAAAAACTGTTTTTT

D: TRBD1
V: TRBV6-5
size: few
J: TRBJ1-5
CDR3: CASRRRDRGDQPQHF
DNA: TGTGCCAGCAGACGTCGGGACAGGGGTGATCAGCCCCAGCATTTT

D: NA
V: TRBV6-2/TRBV6-3
size: NA
J: TRBJ1-1
CDR3: CASSYAVQEEAFF
DNA: TGTGCCAGCAGTTACGCAGTCCAGGAAGAAGCTTTCTTT

D: TRBD2
V: TRBV5-1
size: few
J: TRBJ2-1
CDR3: CASSSRASGSYNEQFF
DNA: TGCGCCAGCAGCTCCCGGGCTAGCGGGTCCTACAATGAGCAGTTCTTC

D: NA
V: TRBV5-1
size: few
J: TRBJ1-2
CDR3: CASSLGEDGYTF
DNA: TGCGCCAGCAGCTTAGGCGAAGATGGCTACACCTTC

D: NA
V: TRBV5-1
size: NA
J: TRBJ2-5
CDR3: CASRNTGRETQYF
DNA: TGCGCCAGCAGGAATACTGGGCGGGAGACCCAGTACTTC

D: NA
V: TRBV4-1
size: NA
J: TRBJ2-1
CDR3: CASSHPSAGLNEQFF
DNA: TGCGCCAGCAGCCACCCCTCCGCGGGCCTAAATGAGCAGTTCTTC

D: NA
V: TRBV20-1
size: NA
J: TRBJ2-7
CDR3: CSALGGEGSYEQYF
DNA: TGCAGTGCCCTAGGGGGGGAGGGCTCCTACGAGCAGTACTTC

D: NA
V: TRBV12-3/TRBV12-4
size: many
J: TRBJ2-3
CDR3: CASSFGAHPTDTQYF
DNA: TGTGCCAGCAGTTTTGGGGCCCATCCCACAGATACGCAGTATTTT

D: TRBD1
V: TRBV7-3
size: NA
J: TRBJ2-2
CDR3: CASSRGTGGFGELFF
DNA: TGTGCCAGCAGCCGAGGGACAGGGGGCTTCGGGGAGCTGTTTTTT

D: NA
V: TRBV15
size: once
J: TRBJ2-5
CDR3: CATSRTVPETQYF
DNA: TGTGCCACCAGCAGGACCGTACCAGAGACCCAGTACTTC

D: TRBD1
V: TRBV12-3/TRBV12-4
size: many
J: TRBJ2-1
CDR3: CASSLRQGSDEQFF
DNA: TGTGCCAGCAGTTTACGACAGGGGAGCGATGAGCAGTTCTTC